What follows describes a single T cell receptor beta chain. RNA amounts of about 0.5 to 1 ug underwent reverse transcription with random hexamers. The amplification used immunoSEQ multiplex PCR on TCR beta CDR3; it spanned 54 Vbeta and 13 Jbeta. Each CDR3 protein gets one entry after TCRdb re-called the immunoSEQ multiplex PCR reads with MiXCR. The sample yields some 220,000 distinct CDR3 sequences, nearly 97% seen once. Sequencing of TCR beta was carried out in blood CD8+ and CD4+ T cells. TEMRA cells were FACS-enriched, while CD8+ and CD4+ T cells were negatively isolated. This sample was included in a study of CD8 T cells in Susac syndrome. The CDR3 runs to 13 residues. V shed 6 bases, J shed 11 bases, and the junction held 12 bases outside the gene matches.

The specimen was CD4+ T cells from PBMCs. The chain combines TRBV12-3 or TRBV12-4 with TRBJ1-1; the match to TRBD1 covers 7 bases. The clonotype originates from a human donor with multiple sclerosis. CDR3 in DNA: TGTGCCAGCAGCCTGGGCCGCACAGGGGCGGCTTTCTTT. Encoded protein: CASSLGRTGAAFF.